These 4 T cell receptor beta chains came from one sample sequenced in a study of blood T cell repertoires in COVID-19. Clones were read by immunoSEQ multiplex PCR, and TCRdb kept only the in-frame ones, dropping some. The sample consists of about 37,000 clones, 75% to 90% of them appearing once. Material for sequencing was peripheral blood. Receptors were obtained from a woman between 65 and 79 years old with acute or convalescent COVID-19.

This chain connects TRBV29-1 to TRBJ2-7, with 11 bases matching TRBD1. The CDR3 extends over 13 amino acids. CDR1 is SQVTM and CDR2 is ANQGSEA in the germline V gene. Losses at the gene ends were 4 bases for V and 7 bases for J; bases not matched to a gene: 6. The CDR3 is CSVGGQGAREQYF. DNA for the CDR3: TGCAGCGTTGGCGGACAGGGGGCGCGTGAGCAGTACTTC.

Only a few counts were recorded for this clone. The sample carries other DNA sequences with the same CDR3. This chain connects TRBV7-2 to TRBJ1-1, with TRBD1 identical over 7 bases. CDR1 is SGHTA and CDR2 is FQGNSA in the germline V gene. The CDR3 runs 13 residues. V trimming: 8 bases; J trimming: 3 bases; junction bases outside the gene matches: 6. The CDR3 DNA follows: TGTGCCAGCTCCCGACAGGGCGACACTGAAGCTTTCTTT. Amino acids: CASSRQGDTEAFF.

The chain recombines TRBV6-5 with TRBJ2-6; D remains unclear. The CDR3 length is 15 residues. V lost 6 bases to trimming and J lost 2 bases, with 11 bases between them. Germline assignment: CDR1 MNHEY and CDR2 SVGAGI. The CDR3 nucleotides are TGTGCCAGCAGAGACGGCGAGGCTGGGGCCAACGTCCTGACTTTC. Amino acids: CASRDGEAGANVLTF.

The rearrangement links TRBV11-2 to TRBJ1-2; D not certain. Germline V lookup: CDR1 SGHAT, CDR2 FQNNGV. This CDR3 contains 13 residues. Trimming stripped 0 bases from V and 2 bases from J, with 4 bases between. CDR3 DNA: TGTGCCAGCAGCTTAGACGGGAACTATGGCTACACCTTC. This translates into CASSLDGNYGYTF.